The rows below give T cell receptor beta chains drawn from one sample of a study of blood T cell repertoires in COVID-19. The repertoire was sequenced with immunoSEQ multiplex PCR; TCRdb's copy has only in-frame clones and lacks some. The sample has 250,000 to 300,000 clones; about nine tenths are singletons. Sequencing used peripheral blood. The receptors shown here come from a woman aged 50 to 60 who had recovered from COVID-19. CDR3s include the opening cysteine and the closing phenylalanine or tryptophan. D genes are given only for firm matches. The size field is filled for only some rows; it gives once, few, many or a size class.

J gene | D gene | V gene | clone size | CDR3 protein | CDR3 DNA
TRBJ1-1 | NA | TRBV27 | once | CASSLSRDTEAFF | TGTGCCAGCAGTTTATCGAGAGACACTGAAGCTTTCTTT
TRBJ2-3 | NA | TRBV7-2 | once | CASSLLLLADTQYF | TGTGCCAGCAGCTTATTGTTACTGGCAGATACGCAGTATTTT
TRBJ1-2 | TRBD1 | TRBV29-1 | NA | CSVGQGNGYTF | TGCAGCGTTGGACAGGGGAATGGCTACACCTTC
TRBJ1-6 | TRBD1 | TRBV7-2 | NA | CASSSGQGRESPLHF | TGTGCCAGCAGCTCCGGACAGGGGAGGGAGTCACCCCTCCACTTT
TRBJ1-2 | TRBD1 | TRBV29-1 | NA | CSSYRDSYGYTF | TGCAGCTCCTACCGGGACAGTTATGGCTACACCTTC
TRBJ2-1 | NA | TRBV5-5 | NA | CASSLEYGGPPYNEQFF | TGTGCCAGCAGCTTGGAATATGGGGGCCCCCCCTACAATGAGCAGTTCTTC
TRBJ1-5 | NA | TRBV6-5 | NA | CASTMSRGSNQPQHF | TGTGCCAGCACCATGAGCAGGGGTAGCAATCAGCCCCAGCATTTT
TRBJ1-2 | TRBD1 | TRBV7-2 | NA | CASSIGHFDRGDGYTF | TGTGCCAGCAGCATCGGACATTTCGACAGGGGAGATGGCTACACCTTC
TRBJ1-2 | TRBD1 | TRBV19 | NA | CASSIDGTGDYTF | TGTGCCAGTAGTATAGATGGGACAGGGGACTACACCTTC
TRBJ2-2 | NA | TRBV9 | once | CASSVGGRTTGELFF | TGTGCCAGCAGCGTAGGGGGGCGGACCACCGGGGAGCTGTTTTTT
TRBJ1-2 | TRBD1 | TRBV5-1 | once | CASSLGTAGGLGGYTF | TGCGCCAGCAGCTTGGGGACGGCAGGGGGCTTGGGTGGCTACACCTTC
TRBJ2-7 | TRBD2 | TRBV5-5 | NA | CASSWELAGSYEQYF | TGTGCCAGCAGCTGGGAGCTAGCGGGGTCCTACGAGCAGTACTTC
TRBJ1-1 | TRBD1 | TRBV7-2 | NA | CASSLVGGRTNTEAFF | TGTGCCAGCAGCTTAGTAGGGGGCCGTACGAACACTGAAGCTTTCTTT
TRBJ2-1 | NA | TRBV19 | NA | CASTSWTDKLNEQFF | TGTGCCAGCACCTCATGGACAGATAAACTTAATGAGCAGTTCTTC
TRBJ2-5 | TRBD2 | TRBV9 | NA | CASSGRLAGGQETQYF | TGTGCCAGCAGCGGTCGACTAGCGGGGGGGCAAGAGACCCAGTACTTC
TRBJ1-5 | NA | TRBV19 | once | CASKDRTDLYSNQPQHF | TGTGCCAGTAAGGACAGAACAGACTTATATAGCAATCAGCCCCAGCATTTT
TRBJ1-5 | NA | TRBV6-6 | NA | CASSFLKGGDQPQHF | TGTGCCAGCAGCTTCCTGAAAGGAGGGGATCAGCCCCAGCATTTT
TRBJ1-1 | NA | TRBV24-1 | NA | CATSDLWRLNTEAFF | TGTGCCACCAGTGATTTGTGGAGACTAAACACTGAAGCTTTCTTT
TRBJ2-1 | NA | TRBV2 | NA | CASMRVRNEQFF | TGTGCCAGCATGAGGGTGAGGAATGAGCAGTTCTTC
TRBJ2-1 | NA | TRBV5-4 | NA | CASSARLYNEQFF | TGTGCCAGCAGCGCGCGATTATACAATGAGCAGTTCTTC
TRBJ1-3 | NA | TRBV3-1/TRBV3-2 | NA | CASSQGVQIGNTIYF | TGTGCCAGCAGCCAAGGTGTCCAGATTGGAAACACCATATATTTT
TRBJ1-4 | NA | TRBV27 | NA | CASSPYRSSTNEKLFF | TGTGCCAGCAGTCCTTATAGATCTTCAACTAATGAAAAACTGTTTTTT
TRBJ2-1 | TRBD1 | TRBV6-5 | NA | CASSLDRVVNEQFF | TGTGCCAGCAGCTTAGACAGGGTCGTCAATGAGCAGTTCTTC
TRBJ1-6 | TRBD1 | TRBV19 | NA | CASSMGGAGQPSSYNSPLHF | TGTGCCAGTAGTATGGGAGGCGCGGGACAGCCTAGCTCCTATAATTCACCCCTCCACTTT